The entry that follows covers one T cell receptor (beta chain) sequence. Methods used by the authors: Reference gene primer amplification gave nucleated cell count estimates. Libraries were prepared by immunoSEQ multiplex PCR; TCRdb keeps only in-frame clonotypes and omits some of them. The DNA was the basis for D and trimming; V, J and clone size are from that table. The profile covers about 210,000 clones, with 87% appearing a single time and 10% taken by the ten largest. The study drew participants aged about 18 to 90 years from roughly 25 US areas. In assigning cohorts, the study relied on participant-reported clinical history. These data are taken from a study of blood T cell repertoires in COVID-19. Study-wide background: The samples span acute and convalescent COVID-19 from the United States, Italy and Spain.

This sequence originates from a man between 18 and 29 years old with acute COVID-19. Sequenced: PBMCs or T cells enriched from blood (not recorded which).

The CDR3 coding sequence is TGTGCCAGCGGGCAGGGGCGCGGTAGCACTGAAGCTTTCTTT. Its translation: CASGQGRGSTEAFF. The chain links TRBV11-1 to TRBJ1-1, with D possibly matching TRBD1 (6 bases). Between the trimmed V and J ends, which lost 8 bases and 4 bases, there was a span of 17 bases. This CDR3 region has 14 residues. The germline CDR1 and CDR2 sequences are SGHAT and FQDESV (reference sequence). Supplemented by reference TRBV11-1 and TRBJ1-1, the full variable domain reads EAEVAQSPRYKITEKSQAVAFWCDPISGHATLYWYRQILGQGPELLVQFQDESVVDDSQLPKDRFSAERLKGVDSTLKIQPAELGDSAMYLCASGQGRGSTEAFFGQGTRLTVV.